Detailed here is one T cell receptor (beta chain). Its target is not known. The data were produced by immunoSEQ multiplex PCR, yet TCRdb's version contains in-frame clones alone and is incomplete. Of roughly 30,000 clones detected, roughly 85% appear once; the ten largest clones hold approximately 17%. This entry belongs to a study of a mutant IDH1 vaccine in newly diagnosed glioma. Time point specified: week 23, last vaccination. It was 300 ug of mutant IDH1 20-mer peptide that made up each vaccine dose, given with topical imiquimod. New WHO grade 3 or 4 IDH1-mutant, ATRX-lost astrocytomas were present in all donors. V lost 5 bases to trimming and J lost 1 base; unmatched junction nucleotides: 4. Per the germline V gene, CDR1 is SGHAT and CDR2 is FQNNGV. This CDR3 has 14 amino acids.

This material consisted of PBMCs, taken from a glioma patient whose treatment included an IDH1 peptide vaccine. The TCR comes from a woman aged 25 to 39 with glioma. The J gene is TRBJ2-5, the V gene TRBV11-2; 7 nucleotides match TRBD2. The CDR3 here is CASSPRLAQETQYF. The CDR3 region has the DNA TGTGCCAGCAGCCCAAGACTAGCCCAAGAGACCCAGTACTTC.